The 30 T cell receptor beta chains below come from one sample, sequenced in a study of blood T cell repertoires in COVID-19. The assay was immunoSEQ multiplex PCR, and TCRdb's table has in-frame clones only and misses some. Of over 150,000 clones listed, more than 65% are singletons. Sequenced: PBMCs or T cells enriched from blood (not recorded which). The origin of the receptors is a man in his forties who had recovered from COVID-19.

The chain links TRBV4-1 to TRBJ1-4, with TRBD1 matching 8 bases. CDR3 size: 16 residues. V shed 4 bases and J 8 bases; nucleotides not matched to a gene: 12. Looked up from germline, CDR1 is MGHRA and CDR2 is YSYEKL. CDR3 DNA: TGCGCCAGCAGCCCGCCCCCCAGGGGGCTGGGGGAAAAACTGTTTTTT. This translates into CASSPPPRGLGEKLFF.

CDR3 coding DNA: TGTGCCAGTAGTGTTTACAGGGGGGCCAAAAACATTCAGTACTTC. Amino acids: CASSVYRGAKNIQYF. The rearrangement links TRBV19 to TRBJ2-4, with 8 bases fitting TRBD1. Unmatched junction bases numbered 4, after V lost 5 bases and J lost 1 base. Germline V gene sequence: CDR1 LNHDA, CDR2 SQIVND (reference sequence). The CDR3 consists of 15 residues.

CDR3 sequence reads: CASSPSGGYNEQFF. CDR3 in DNA: TGTGCCAGCTCACCCTCAGGGGGCTACAATGAGCAGTTCTTC. The J gene is TRBJ2-1, the V gene TRBV18, with 7 nucleotides matching TRBD1. Trimming took 3 bases from V and 3 from J; bases not matched to a gene: 2. The CDR3 consists of 14 residues. The germline V gene encodes CDR1 KGHSH and CDR2 LQKENI.

V usage is TRBV18 and J usage is TRBJ1-2, with 7 bases lining up with TRBD1. V lost 6 bases, J lost 2 bases, and 9 bases stayed unmatched. CDR3 size: 15 residues. Germline CDR1 is KGHSH and CDR2 is LQKENI. CDR3 in amino acids: CASSPTGDENYGYTF. The CDR3 region has the DNA TGTGCCAGCTCGCCTACAGGGGACGAGAACTATGGCTACACCTTC.

The genes are TRBV18 and TRBJ2-7; tentative D call: TRBD1 (5 bases). CDR1 is KGHSH and CDR2 is LQKENI in the germline V gene. The V end was cut by 3 bases, the J end by 0 bases, with 12 bases between. CDR3 length equals 15 residues. CDR3 coding DNA: TGTGCCAGCTCACCGTCTCAGGGCCTCTCCTACGAGCAGTACTTC. The encoded protein is CASSPSQGLSYEQYF.

In the case of this clone: No conserved phenylalanine or tryptophan ends this CDR3, so it is likely a read error. The limits of the CDR3 on the DNA are not certain, so only TCRdb's listed CDR3 is given. The genes are TRBV28 and TRBJ1-3; TRBD1, the D gene given by the table, was not confirmed from the DNA. The germline CDR1 and CDR2 sequences are MDHEN and SYDVKM. Termini included, the CDR3 measures 9 amino acids. CDR3 region: CASSLGQGK.

V gene TRBV18 combines with J gene TRBJ1-2; D possibly corresponds to TRBD1 (6 bases). Deletions cut 5 bases from V and 7 bases from J, with 17 bases between. Germline V gene sequence: CDR1 KGHSH, CDR2 LQKENI. CDR3 size: 14 residues. As DNA, the CDR3 is TGTGCCAGCTCAAGAGGGGGGGTCGAGATTGGCTACACCTTC. It codes for CASSRGGVEIGYTF.

The chain combines TRBV11-2 with TRBJ1-6; D remains ambiguous. CDR1 is SGHAT and CDR2 is FQNNGV in the germline V gene. The CDR3 extends over 14 amino acids. Trimming took off 4 bases at V and 9 bases at J, with 13 bases between the two ends. The CDR3 DNA reads TGTGCCAGCAGCTCCCAGACGGGGATTTCACCCCTCCACTTT. Its protein product is CASSSQTGISPLHF.

J is TRBJ1-5 and V is TRBV7-2; the D is unclear. This CDR3 region has 15 residues. Germline CDR1 is SGHTA and CDR2 is FQGNSA. Trimming stripped 1 base from V and 6 bases from J, with 13 bases between. The CDR3 region has the DNA TGTGCCAGCAGCTTAGAATCTACCCGGGGTCAGCCCCAGCATTTT. Translating gives CASSLESTRGQPQHF.

The J gene is TRBJ2-2, the V gene TRBV5-1; 10 nucleotides align to TRBD1. This CDR3 has 16 amino acids. The trim removed 3 bases at V and 6 bases at J, leaving 8 bases unmatched. The germline CDR1 and CDR2 sequences are SGHRS and YFSETQ. The CDR3 DNA follows: TGCGCCAGCAGCTCGACCGACAGGGGGCTCGCCGGGGAGCTGTTTTTT. This translates into CASSSTDRGLAGELFF.

The V and J genes are TRBV3-1 (or the pseudogene TRBV3-2) and TRBJ1-2; D is ambiguous. The CDR3 has 12 amino acids. Deletions cut 5 bases from V and 8 bases from J, with 12 bases between. Germline CDR1 is LGHDT and CDR2 is YNNKEL (reference sequence). This CDR3 is CASSGGPMGYTF. The CDR3 DNA reads as TGTGCCAGCAGCGGAGGTCCGATGGGCTACACCTTC.

This chain links TRBV7-8 with TRBJ2-3; 16 positions agree with TRBD2. Germline loops: CDR1 SGHVS, CDR2 FQNEAQ. The trim removed 3 bases at V and 2 bases at J, leaving 2 bases unmatched. CDR3 size: 17 residues. The CDR3 region is CASSLGLAGGYTDTQYF. CDR3 coding DNA: TGTGCCAGCAGCTTGGGACTAGCGGGGGGGTACACAGATACGCAGTATTTT.

The genes are TRBV6-2 or TRBV6-3 and TRBJ2-7; D perhaps matches TRBD1 (6 bases). Germline assignment: CDR1 MNHEY and CDR2 SVGEGT. The CDR3 extends over 15 amino acids. The germline V and J ends were trimmed by 0 bases and 4 bases, with 13 bases remaining between them. The CDR3 nucleotides read TGTGCCAGCAGTTACTCCGACAGGTCGACATACGAGCAGTACTTC. Its protein is CASSYSDRSTYEQYF.

V and J are TRBV15 and TRBJ1-2; a weak D match, TRBD1 (6 bases). Germline V CDR1 and CDR2: LNHNV, YYDKDF (reference sequence). The CDR3 has 15 amino acids. V was shortened by 4 bases and J by 3 bases, with 15 bases between the two germline ends. CDR3 loop: CATSTGGGGDYGYTF. CDR3 nucleotides: TGTGCCACCAGCACTGGGGGGGGCGGGGACTATGGCTACACCTTC.

This clone has just one count. The V gene is TRBV27, the J gene TRBJ1-5; TRBD1 matches at 7 bases. Trimming cost V 3 bases and J 2 bases; bases outside gene matches: 16. CDR3 length: 19 residues. CDR1 and CDR2 from the germline V gene are MNHEY and SMNVEV (reference sequence). Here the CDR3 reads CASSFITQGPEVGNQPQHF. In DNA, the CDR3 is TGTGCCAGCAGTTTCATCACACAGGGGCCCGAGGTCGGCAATCAGCCCCAGCATTTT.

The rearrangement links TRBV20-1 to TRBJ1-2, with TRBD1 matching 7 bases. J was trimmed by 3 bases and V by 3 bases; bases with no gene match: 13. This CDR3 is built from 16 residues. CDR1 is DFQATT, CDR2 SNEGSKA, per germline (reference sequence). CDR3 sequence: CSASPMTGWTDYGYTF. CDR3 nucleotides: TGCAGTGCTAGTCCCATGACAGGGTGGACGGACTATGGCTACACCTTC.

This clone has a handful of counts. The chain carries TRBV5-1 and TRBJ1-2; 8 bases fit TRBD1. Germline V gene lookup returns CDR1 SGHRS and CDR2 YFSETQ. After removal of 9 bases from V and 6 bases from J, the junction contained 4 bases not matched to a gene. The CDR3 sequence is 11 residues long. The CDR3 coding sequence is TGCGCCATTGACAGGGGTAATGGCTACACCTTC. Translated, it gives CAIDRGNGYTF.

The J gene is TRBJ1-6, the V gene TRBV6-5; D not certain. Germline-derived CDR1 and CDR2 are MNHEY and SVGAGI. The germline V and J ends were trimmed by 2 bases and 7 bases, with 9 bases remaining between them. This CDR3 is built from 14 residues. CDR3 loop: CASSYQSVNSPLHF. The CDR3 DNA reads as TGTGCCAGCAGTTACCAGTCCGTAAATTCACCCCTCCACTTT.

The rearrangement links TRBV19 to TRBJ1-1; 11 bases fit TRBD1. V lost 0 bases to trimming and J lost 6 bases; unmatched junction nucleotides: 6. The CDR3 has 16 residues. Germline CDR1 is LNHDA and CDR2 is SQIVND (reference sequence). CDR3 nucleotide sequence: TGTGCCAGTAGTATAGATAGGACAGGGGGCTTACCTGAAGCTTTCTTT. Translation gives CASSIDRTGGLPEAFF.

The chain joins TRBV10-3 to TRBJ1-4; D perhaps matches TRBD1 (6 bases). V was clipped by 3 bases and J by 3 bases, with 11 bases between them. The CDR3 totals 15 residues. Germline loops: CDR1 ENHRY, CDR2 SYGVKD. CDR3 in amino acids: CAISDSTGSNEKLFF. DNA for the CDR3: TGTGCCATCAGTGACTCGACAGGCTCTAATGAAAAACTGTTTTTT.

The sample holds a few counts of this clone. The rearrangement links TRBV7-6 to TRBJ1-1; D is ambiguous. Trimming took 6 bases from V and 0 from J, leaving 11 bases between them. In germline, CDR1 is SGHVS, CDR2 FNYEAQ. This CDR3 comprises 14 residues. The CDR3 nucleotides read TGTGCCAGCAGTCCCCTCCAGATGAACACTGAAGCTTTCTTT. Its translation: CASSPLQMNTEAFF. The whole variable domain, filled in from reference TRBV7-6 and TRBJ1-1, reads GAGVSQSPRYKVTKRGQDVALRCDPISGHVSLYWYRQALGQGPEFLTYFNYEAQQDKSGLPNDRFSAERPEGSISTLTIQRTEQRDSAMYRCASSPLQMNTEAFFGQGTRLTVV.

The table lists this clone with a count of one. This chain joins TRBV15 and TRBJ2-1; a possible D gene is TRBD1 (5 bases). Trimming cost V 0 bases and J 7 bases, with 13 bases left between them. Germline assignment: CDR1 LNHNV and CDR2 YYDKDF (reference sequence). CDR3 size: 15 residues. The CDR3 region is CATSRDRASRNEQFF. In DNA, the CDR3 is TGTGCCACCAGCAGAGACAGGGCGAGCCGGAATGAGCAGTTCTTC.

The CDR3: CATSEGGLYGANVLTF. The CDR3 DNA reads TGTGCCACCAGTGAGGGGGGGTTGTATGGGGCCAACGTCCTGACTTTC. The chain uses TRBV24-1 and TRBJ2-6; the match to TRBD2 covers 7 bases. The germline gives CDR1 KGHDR, CDR2 SFDVKD. The CDR3 runs 16 residues. Losses at the gene ends were 4 bases for V and 3 bases for J; bases not matched to a gene: 5.

The chain couples TRBV4-2 to TRBJ2-1, with D maybe TRBD2 (5 bases). Trimming pared 2 bases from V and 5 bases from J, leaving 16 bases between. Germline values: CDR1 LGHNA, CDR2 YNFKEQ. CDR3 length: 16 amino acids. CDR3 residues: CASSQPKRPGNNEQFF. CDR3 in DNA: TGTGCCAGCAGCCAACCAAAGCGACCGGGGAACAATGAGCAGTTCTTC.

This clone was observed a handful of times. The V gene is TRBV30, the J gene TRBJ1-2; 7 bases agree with TRBD1. The CDR3 has 18 amino acids. The germline gives CDR1 GTSNPN, CDR2 SVGIG (reference sequence). The V segment lost 2 bases and the J segment 7 bases; nucleotides outside the gene matches: 22. The CDR3 DNA reads as TGTGCCTGGAGTCGCCGGGGGTACAGGGGCGCCTTATGGATTGGCTACACCTTC. As protein: CAWSRRGYRGALWIGYTF.

This chain uses TRBV11-2 with TRBJ2-6; D perhaps matches TRBD2 (5 bases). The CDR3 length is 15 residues. CDR1 and CDR2 from the germline V gene are SGHAT and FQNNGV. Between the trimmed V and J ends, which lost 2 bases and 2 bases, there was a span of 7 bases. In DNA form, the CDR3 reads TGTGCCAGCAGCTTAATGAGGGCTGGGGCCAACGTCCTGACTTTC. Protein sequence: CASSLMRAGANVLTF.

The rearrangement uses TRBV7-9 and TRBJ1-1, with D hard to call. Germline CDR1 is SEHNR and CDR2 is FQNEAQ (reference sequence). The germline V and J ends were trimmed by 10 bases and 10 bases, with 13 bases remaining between them. CDR3 length equals 10 residues. CDR3 protein: CAIESLGAFF. In nucleotides, the CDR3 is TGTGCCATAGAATCGCTTGGAGCTTTCTTT.

A remark on this clone: Other DNA sequences of this sample code for an identical CDR3. V gene TRBV18 combines with J gene TRBJ1-2; the match to TRBD1 covers 7 bases. V lost 1 base and J lost 2; bases outside the gene matches: 1. Germline loops: CDR1 KGHSH, CDR2 LQKENI. The CDR3 runs 14 residues. CDR3 DNA: TGTGCCAGCTCACCACGACAGGGAAACTATGGCTACACCTTC. Protein: CASSPRQGNYGYTF.

The V gene is TRBV5-1, the J gene TRBJ2-5; maybe TRBD2 (6 bases). Per germline, CDR1 SGHRS and CDR2 YFSETQ. Trimming took off 3 bases at V and 8 bases at J, with 14 bases between the two ends. The CDR3 extends over 13 amino acids. Here the CDR3 DNA reads TGCGCCAGCAGCTCGGCTAGCGTTGAAACCCAGTACTTC. This codes for CASSSASVETQYF.

V gene TRBV4-1 combines with J gene TRBJ1-4; TRBD1 is a possible D gene (6 bases). This CDR3 spans 15 amino acids. V was clipped by 4 bases and J by 6 bases, with 15 bases between them. Germline CDR1 MGHRA, CDR2 YSYEKL. The CDR3 region is CASSPYRQADEKLFF. DNA for the CDR3: TGCGCCAGCAGCCCCTACCGACAGGCAGATGAAAAACTGTTTTTT.